The entry that follows covers one T cell receptor (beta chain) sequence. Its antigen is unidentified. The data were obtained in a study of shared clonotypes between healthy human individuals. Notes on the study in general: Among a few donors, roughly 5.4% of naive CD4 clonotypes were found in common. Richness estimates generally favored naive over memory subsets.

The method was immunoSEQ multiplex PCR; TCRdb's version includes in-frame clones alone and lacks a portion of them. Of over 1.4 million clones listed, about 96% are singletons. V was clipped by 2 bases and J by 2 bases; unmatched bases: 11. The CDR3 runs to 19 residues. Germline loops: CDR1 GTSNPN, CDR2 SVGIG (reference sequence). The V and J genes are TRBV30 and TRBJ2-6, with 11 nucleotides matching TRBD2. The sequenced sample was naive CD4+ T cells sorted from blood. Subset given: CD45RA+ positively selected. This sequence originates from a man aged 25 to 45 in good health. CDR3 sequence reads: CAWSQPGLAVWAGANVLTF. The CDR3 DNA sequence: TGTGCCTGGAGTCAACCGGGACTAGCGGTTTGGGCTGGGGCCAACGTCCTGACTTTC.